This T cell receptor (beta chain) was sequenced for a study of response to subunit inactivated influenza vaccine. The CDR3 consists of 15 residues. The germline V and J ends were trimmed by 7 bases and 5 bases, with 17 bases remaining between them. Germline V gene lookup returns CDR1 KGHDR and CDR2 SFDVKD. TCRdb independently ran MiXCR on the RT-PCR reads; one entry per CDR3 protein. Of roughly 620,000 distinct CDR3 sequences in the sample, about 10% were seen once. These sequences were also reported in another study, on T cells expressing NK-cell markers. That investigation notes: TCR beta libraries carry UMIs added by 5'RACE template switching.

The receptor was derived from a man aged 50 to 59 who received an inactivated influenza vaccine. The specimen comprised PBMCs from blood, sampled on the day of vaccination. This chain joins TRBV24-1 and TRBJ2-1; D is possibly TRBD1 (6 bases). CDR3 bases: TGTGCCACCAGCCTGACAGGCGGAGAAAACAATGAGCAGTTCTTC. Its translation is CATSLTGGENNEQFF.